This TCR beta chain was retrieved from a study of OX40 agonist ivuxolimab in advanced cancers. Germline CDR1 is MGHDK and CDR2 is SYGVNS. The CDR3 extends over 15 amino acids. V was pared by 2 bases and J by 1 base, with 12 bases between. The assay was immunoSEQ multiplex PCR, and TCRdb's table has in-frame clones only and misses some. The repertoire holds about 61,000 clones, approximately 77% seen once, with roughly 0.47% in the top ten. V is TRBV25-1 and J is TRBJ2-7; D possibly corresponds to TRBD2 (7 bases). This receptor was obtained from an adult with an advanced solid tumor such as melanoma, head and neck, liver or kidney cancer. This specimen was CD4+ or CD8+ T cells sorted from blood, taken in a trial of the OX40 agonist ivuxolimab. CDR3 protein: CASSEGGGRSYEQYF. The CDR3 region has the DNA TGTGCCAGCAGTGAAGGGGGGGGCAGATCCTACGAGCAGTACTTC.